Detailed here is one T cell receptor beta chain. Its antigen is still unknown. Trimming removed 5 bases at V and 8 bases at J, with 19 bases between. Per the germline V gene, CDR1 is MDHEN and CDR2 is SYDVKM. CDR3 length: 15 residues. This specimen comes from a study of cytomegalovirus exposure and HLA in healthy donors. The table came from immunoSEQ multiplex PCR; TCRdb's copy has only in-frame clones and leaves some out. This table holds under 110,000 clones, around 89% found once. Study results and caveats: In a later analysis, first-cohort TCR clusters were found to tend to co-occur in the 95 to 150 validation repertoires. Specific recognition of CMV antigens was confirmed in vitro for three chains (all CMV-associated). Reported results showed that the classifier diagnosed cytomegalovirus status with high specificity and sensitivity.

Donors were drawn from the 120-subject validation cohort, separate from the approximately 640-subject first cohort. The genes are TRBV28 and TRBJ2-1; weak D call: TRBD1 (6 bases). The TCR sequence derives from a woman between 18 and 30 years old in good health and CMV-seropositive. The sequencing input was PBMCs. As DNA, the CDR3 is TGTGCCAGCAGTCCCCCCCCTGGGCAGGGGCATGAGCAGTTCTTC. Translation: CASSPPPGQGHEQFF.